A selection of T cell receptor beta chains follows, all from one sample in a study of blood T cell repertoires in COVID-19. This table comes from immunoSEQ multiplex PCR, and its TCRdb copy is limited to in-frame clones, with some not included. The sample has approximately 200,000 clones; roughly 86% are singletons. Input material: PBMCs or T cells enriched from blood (not recorded which). These TCRs come from a woman under 40 who had recovered from COVID-19. The CDR3 runs from the conserved cysteine through the conserved F or W. A D gene is named only where the DNA matches it firmly. Size is stated for part of the rows, as once, few or many counts, or as a class when the clone is expanded.

V	D	size	J	CDR3	DNA
TRBV30	NA	NA	TRBJ2-7	CAWGVDSSYEQYF	TGTGCCTGGGGGGTGGACAGCTCCTACGAGCAGTACTTC
TRBV5-1	NA	NA	TRBJ2-7	CASSLGKGHYEQYF	TGCGCCAGCAGCTTGGGGAAGGGGCACTACGAGCAGTACTTC
TRBV19	TRBD2	NA	TRBJ2-4	CASSIRGLAGEVAKNIQYF	TGTGCCAGTAGTATACGTGGGCTAGCGGGAGAGGTTGCCAAAAACATTCAGTACTTC
TRBV7-6	TRBD2	NA	TRBJ2-2	CASSMGLAGGSTGELFF	TGTGCCAGCAGCATGGGACTAGCGGGAGGGTCCACCGGGGAGCTGTTTTTT
TRBV6-5	NA	NA	TRBJ2-1	CASSYFYLELHEQFF	TGTGCCAGCAGTTACTTCTATCTAGAACTCCATGAGCAGTTCTTC
TRBV5-4	TRBD1	NA	TRBJ1-1	CASSRTGEAFF	TGTGCCAGCAGCCGGACAGGTGAAGCTTTCTTT
TRBV2	NA	NA	TRBJ2-1	CASSGRRGEQFF	TGTGCCAGCAGTGGAAGGCGCGGTGAGCAGTTCTTC
TRBV2	TRBD1	NA	TRBJ1-2	CASKTGVYGYTF	TGTGCCAGTAAGACAGGGGTCTATGGCTACACCTTC
TRBV19	NA	NA	TRBJ1-2	CASTTDSVQSYGYTF	TGTGCCAGTACCACCGATTCTGTACAGAGCTATGGCTACACCTTC
TRBV9	TRBD1	NA	TRBJ2-1	CASRSGTGGWDEQFF	TGTGCCAGCAGGTCCGGGACAGGGGGCTGGGATGAGCAGTTCTTC
TRBV5-6	TRBD2	NA	TRBJ2-3	CASSFVAGVTDTQYF	TGTGCCAGCAGCTTTGTAGCGGGGGTCACAGATACGCAGTATTTT
TRBV10-1	TRBD2	NA	TRBJ2-2	CASSESGLAGLRTGELFF	TGCGCCAGCAGTGAGTCGGGGCTAGCGGGACTTCGGACCGGGGAGCTGTTTTTT
TRBV7-2	TRBD2	NA	TRBJ2-3	CASSLGLAGPKRTDTQYF	TGTGCCAGCAGCCTCGGACTAGCGGGACCGAAAAGGACAGATACGCAGTATTTT
TRBV28	NA	NA	TRBJ1-4	CASSLWGARVEKLFF	TGTGCCAGCAGTTTATGGGGGGCAAGGGTTGAAAAACTGTTTTTT
TRBV7-9	TRBD1	NA	TRBJ2-5	CASSAGQGAQETQYF	TGTGCCAGCAGCGCCGGACAGGGGGCCCAAGAGACCCAGTACTTC
TRBV7-2	NA	NA	TRBJ1-1	CASSLNGLVTEAFF	TGTGCCAGCAGCTTAAACGGGTTAGTCACTGAAGCTTTCTTT
TRBV10-3	TRBD1	NA	TRBJ2-5	CAISESGTGYQETQYF	TGTGCCATCAGTGAGTCAGGGACAGGGTACCAAGAGACCCAGTACTTC
TRBV19	TRBD2	NA	TRBJ2-1	CASSAVAGTRVNNEQFF	TGTGCCAGTAGCGCTGTAGCCGGGACTAGAGTTAACAATGAGCAGTTCTTC
TRBV27	TRBD2	once	TRBJ2-7	CASTGRDYEQYF	TGTGCCAGCACGGGGAGGGACTACGAGCAGTACTTC
TRBV6-2/TRBV6-3	NA	NA	TRBJ1-1	CASSLGQVEAFF	TGTGCCAGCAGCCTCGGACAAGTTGAAGCTTTCTTT
TRBV3-1/TRBV3-2	NA	NA	TRBJ1-1	CASSPHGLGTEALF	TGTGCCAGCAGCCCGCATGGGTTGGGGACTGAAGCTTTGTTT
TRBV6-5	TRBD1	NA	TRBJ1-1	CASWGQGAGNTEAFF	TGTGCCAGCTGGGGACAGGGGGCCGGGAACACTGAAGCTTTCTTT
TRBV19	TRBD1	NA	TRBJ1-5	CATLTGVGQPQHF	TGTGCCACTCTGACAGGGGTAGGACAGCCCCAGCATTTT
TRBV30	TRBD1	NA	TRBJ2-3	CAWTTGADTQYF	TGTGCCTGGACGACAGGGGCAGATACGCAGTATTTT
TRBV6-1	NA	NA	TRBJ2-7	CASSDHGQKQYF	TGTGCCAGCAGTGATCATGGACAGAAGCAGTACTTC
TRBV15	TRBD2	NA	TRBJ2-1	CATSDPPGTSPFLRQFF	TGTGCCACCAGCGACCCCCCCGGGACTAGTCCCTTTTTGCGGCAGTTCTTC
TRBV21-1	NA	once	TRBJ2-3	CASSTGTSGSRVTDTQYF	TGTGCCAGCAGCACCGGGACTAGCGGGAGTCGTGTCACAGATACGCAGTATTTT
TRBV3-1/TRBV3-2	NA	NA	TRBJ2-5	CASSQEWTQETQYF	TGTGCCAGCAGCCAAGAATGGACTCAAGAGACCCAGTACTTC
TRBV9	TRBD1	NA	TRBJ1-1	CASSPGQVNTEAFF	TGTGCCAGCAGCCCAGGACAGGTGAACACTGAAGCTTTCTTT
TRBV28	TRBD1	NA	TRBJ2-1	CASSPGTVSYNEQFF	TGTGCCAGCAGTCCGGGGACAGTCTCCTACAATGAGCAGTTCTTC
TRBV6-4	TRBD2	NA	TRBJ2-7	CASSVGLAGTYEQYF	TGTGCCAGCAGTGTCGGTTTAGCGGGGACCTACGAGCAGTACTTC
TRBV6-2/TRBV6-3	NA	NA	TRBJ1-2	CASSYSQVRGYTF	TGTGCCAGCAGTTACTCGCAGGTTCGGGGCTACACCTTC
TRBV28	TRBD1	NA	TRBJ2-6	CASLEQRTGNSGANVLTF	TGTGCCAGCCTTGAACAGAGGACAGGGAATTCTGGGGCCAACGTCCTGACTTTC
TRBV11-2	NA	once	TRBJ2-7	CASSSLWRESYEQYF	TGTGCCAGCAGCTCTCTTTGGAGGGAATCCTACGAGCAGTACTTC
TRBV2	TRBD1	NA	TRBJ2-1	CASSPTLGTGGHNEQFF	TGTGCCAGCAGTCCAACCTTGGGGACAGGGGGCCACAATGAGCAGTTCTTC
TRBV5-3	NA	NA	TRBJ2-2	CARSLSTPGGTGELFF	TGTGCCAGAAGCCTTTCTACTCCAGGAGGGACCGGGGAGCTGTTTTTT
TRBV28	TRBD2	NA	TRBJ2-1	CASSSRQGARLAGVNEQFF	TGTGCCAGCAGTTCTAGACAGGGGGCGCGACTAGCGGGAGTCAATGAGCAGTTCTTC
TRBV5-5	TRBD1	NA	TRBJ1-4	CASSLGQGREKLFF	TGTGCCAGCAGCTTGGGACAGGGTCGGGAAAAACTGTTTTTT
TRBV4-1	NA	NA	TRBJ2-5	CASSQAVHVETQYF	TGCGCCAGCAGCCAAGCGGTCCACGTAGAGACCCAGTACTTC
TRBV7-9	NA	NA	TRBJ1-1	CASSLRDTSAAFF	TGTGCCAGCAGCTTACGGGACACGTCGGCGGCTTTCTTT
TRBV5-1	NA	NA	TRBJ1-3	CASSLGVEGNTIYF	TGCGCCAGCAGTCTAGGGGTAGAAGGAAACACCATATATTTT
TRBV28	TRBD1	once	TRBJ2-2	CASRKTLDRAIAGELFF	TGTGCCAGCAGAAAAACATTGGACAGGGCTATCGCCGGGGAGCTGTTTTTT